This TCR beta chain was retrieved from a study of vaccination effects on CD4 cells after COVID-19. Overall study: Post-vaccine sample collection fell at a median of 72 days after the second dose.

Whole-study findings and limits: Nearly all vaccine-induced clones in healthy recipients recognized only SARS-CoV-2. Late after vaccination, infection- and vaccine-induced clones showed marked clonal contraction.

The ViraFEST assay expanded antigen-specific CD4+ T cells with viral peptide pools before sequencing. Investigators separated out CD4+ T cells once about 10 days of culture had passed. Of the BNT162b2 and mRNA-1273 vaccines, participants received two doses of one or the other. Vaccine recipients lacked prior SARS-CoV-2 infection and had negative nucleocapsid antibodies. Generated by immunoSEQ multiplex PCR, the TCRdb table keeps only in-frame clones and is missing some. The sample lists over 60,000 clones; 70% to 85% were seen once. The CDR3 runs 16 residues. Trimming took off 8 bases at V and 0 bases at J, with 19 bases between the two ends. From germline, CDR1 is WSHSY and CDR2 SAAADI. A word on this clone: Its antigen remains unidentified.

The sample consisted of CD4+ T cells from PBMCs cultured with HCoV-229E spike peptides, taken after COVID-19 vaccination. This clonotype was obtained from a human donor who received a COVID-19 vaccine. The J gene is TRBJ1-2, the V gene TRBV10-2; a weak D match, TRBD1 (5 bases). The CDR3 sequence: CASRRGPKLANYGYTF. CDR3 bases: TGCGCCAGCCGTCGGGGACCCAAGTTAGCTAACTATGGCTACACCTTC.